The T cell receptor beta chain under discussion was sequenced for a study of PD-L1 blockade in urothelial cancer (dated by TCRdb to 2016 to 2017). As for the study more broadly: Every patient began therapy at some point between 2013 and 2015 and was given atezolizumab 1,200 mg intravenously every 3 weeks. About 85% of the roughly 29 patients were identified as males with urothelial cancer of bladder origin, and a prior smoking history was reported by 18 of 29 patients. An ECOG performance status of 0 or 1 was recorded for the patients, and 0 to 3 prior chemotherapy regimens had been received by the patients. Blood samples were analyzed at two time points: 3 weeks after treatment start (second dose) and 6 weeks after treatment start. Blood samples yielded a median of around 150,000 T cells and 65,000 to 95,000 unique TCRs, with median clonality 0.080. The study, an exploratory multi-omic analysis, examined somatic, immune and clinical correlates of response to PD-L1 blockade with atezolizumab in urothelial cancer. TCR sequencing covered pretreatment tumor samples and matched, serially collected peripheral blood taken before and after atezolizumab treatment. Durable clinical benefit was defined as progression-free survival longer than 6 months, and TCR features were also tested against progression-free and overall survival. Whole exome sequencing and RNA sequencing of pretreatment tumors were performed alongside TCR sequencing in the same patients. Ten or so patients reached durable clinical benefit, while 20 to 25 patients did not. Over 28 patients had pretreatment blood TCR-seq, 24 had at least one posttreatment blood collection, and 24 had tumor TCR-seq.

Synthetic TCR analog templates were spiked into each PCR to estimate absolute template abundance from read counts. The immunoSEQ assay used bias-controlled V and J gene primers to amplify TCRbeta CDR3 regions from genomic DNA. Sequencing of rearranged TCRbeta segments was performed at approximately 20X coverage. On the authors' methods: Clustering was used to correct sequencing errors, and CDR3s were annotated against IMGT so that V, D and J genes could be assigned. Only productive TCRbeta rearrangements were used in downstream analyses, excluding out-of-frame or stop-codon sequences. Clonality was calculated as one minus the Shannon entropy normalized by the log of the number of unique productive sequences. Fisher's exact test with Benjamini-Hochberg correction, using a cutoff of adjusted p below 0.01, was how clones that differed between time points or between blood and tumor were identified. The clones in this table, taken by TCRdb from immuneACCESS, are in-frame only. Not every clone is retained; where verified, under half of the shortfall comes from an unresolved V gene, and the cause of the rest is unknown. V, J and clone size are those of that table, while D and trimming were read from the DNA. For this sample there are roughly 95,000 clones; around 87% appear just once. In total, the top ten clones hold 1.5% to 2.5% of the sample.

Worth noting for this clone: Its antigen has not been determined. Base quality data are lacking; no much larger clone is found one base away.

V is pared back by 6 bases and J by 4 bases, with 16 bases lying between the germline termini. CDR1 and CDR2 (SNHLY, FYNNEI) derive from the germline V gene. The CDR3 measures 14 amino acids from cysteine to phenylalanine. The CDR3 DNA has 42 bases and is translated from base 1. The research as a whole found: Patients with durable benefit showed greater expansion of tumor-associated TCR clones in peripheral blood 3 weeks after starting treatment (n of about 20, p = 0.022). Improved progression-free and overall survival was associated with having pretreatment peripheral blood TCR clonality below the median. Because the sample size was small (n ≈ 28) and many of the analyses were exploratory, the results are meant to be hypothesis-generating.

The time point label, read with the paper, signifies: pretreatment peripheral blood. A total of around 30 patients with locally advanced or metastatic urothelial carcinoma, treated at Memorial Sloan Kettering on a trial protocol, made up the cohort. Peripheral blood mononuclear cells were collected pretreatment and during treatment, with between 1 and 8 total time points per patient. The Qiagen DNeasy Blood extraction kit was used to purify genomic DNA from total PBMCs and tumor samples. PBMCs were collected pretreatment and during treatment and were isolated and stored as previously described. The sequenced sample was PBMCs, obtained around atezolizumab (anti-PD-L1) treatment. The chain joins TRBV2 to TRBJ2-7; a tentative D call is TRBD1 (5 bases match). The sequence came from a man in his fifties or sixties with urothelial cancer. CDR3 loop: CASSRETGKYEQYF. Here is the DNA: TGTGCCAGCAGCCGAGAAACAGGAAAATACGAGCAGTACTTC.